Each of the 7 T cell receptor beta chains below was sequenced from the same sample in a study of cytomegalovirus exposure and HLA in healthy donors. This PCR relied on a set of 60 Vbeta primers and 13 Jbeta primers. TCRdb's copy holds only in-frame clones and misses some; the assay was immunoSEQ multiplex PCR. The sample has more than 40,000 clones. The sequenced sample consisted of PBMCs. Every receptor here comes from a female donor in good health and CMV-seronegative.

As for this clone: The junction differs from germline at one of its ends, possibly a read error. This chain uses TRBV30 with TRBJ2-3; 8 nucleotides align to TRBD1. In germline, CDR1 is GTSNPN, CDR2 SVGIG (reference sequence). The CDR3 has 13 amino acids. The CDR3 coding sequence is TGTGCCTGGGCCCGGACAGGGATAGATAAGCAGTATTTT. Residues: CAWARTGIDKQYF.

This chain links TRBV25-1 with TRBJ2-7; TRBD1 aligns across 7 bases. CDR3 length equals 17 residues. Germline lookup yields CDR1 MGHDK and CDR2 SYGVNS. The trim removed 4 bases at V and 0 bases at J, leaving 12 bases unmatched. The chain's CDR3 is CASSVGRGQTSSYEQYF. The CDR3 bases are TGTGCCAGCAGTGTTGGAAGGGGACAGACCAGCTCCTACGAGCAGTACTTC.

The chain carries TRBV7-9 and TRBJ2-5, with 9 bases aligning to TRBD2. In germline, CDR1 is SEHNR, CDR2 FQNEAQ (reference sequence). The length of the CDR3 is 14 residues. V lost 6 bases, J lost 2 bases, and 4 bases stayed unmatched. CDR3 nucleotide sequence: TGTGCCAGCAGTCTGACTAGCGGACAAGAGACCCAGTACTTC. As protein: CASSLTSGQETQYF.

The chain carries TRBV6-1 and TRBJ2-3, with D hard to call. The germline V gene has CDR1 MNHNS and CDR2 SASEGT. With 7 bases removed from V and 3 bases from J, the gap between germline ends came to 14 bases. This CDR3 is 14 amino acids long. The CDR3 region is CASTIGSRTDTQYF. CDR3 nucleotide sequence: TGTGCCAGCACCATCGGGTCGCGGACAGATACGCAGTATTTT.

The V call is TRBV4-1, the J call TRBJ1-5; 7 bases are a match to TRBD1. V lost 1 base and J lost 6; bases outside the gene matches: 12. Germline V gene data show CDR1 as MGHRA and CDR2 as YSYEKL. The CDR3 has 17 residues. The chain's CDR3 is CASSQGFQGGRGQPQHF. Written as DNA, the CDR3 is TGCGCCAGCAGCCAAGGATTCCAGGGGGGACGGGGTCAGCCCCAGCATTTT.

The chain combines TRBV19 with TRBJ1-1; TRBD1 matches at 9 bases. In germline, CDR1 is LNHDA, CDR2 SQIVND (reference sequence). CDR3 size: 14 residues. V gave up 3 bases and J gave up 4 bases; unmatched junction bases: 3. CDR3 sequence: CASSMGQGSTEAFF. Here the CDR3 DNA reads TGTGCCAGTAGTATGGGACAGGGCTCCACTGAAGCTTTCTTT.

This chain connects TRBV14 to TRBJ1-6; D is uncertain. CDR1 and CDR2 (germline): SGHDN, FVKESK. This CDR3 region has 14 residues. The V gene lost 4 bases and the J gene lost 7 bases, with 11 bases spanning the gap. CDR3 in DNA: TGTGCCAGCAGCCCCGGACTGATGAATTCACCCCTCCACTTT. Translated: CASSPGLMNSPLHF.